This T cell receptor (beta chain) was retrieved from a study of beta chain features in type 1 diabetes. Worth noting for this clone: Antigen specificity is unknown.

Study-level results: Among patients with Type 1 diabetes, TCRB CDR3s were moderately but significantly shorter in every one of the four CD4+ subsets. The question left open here concerned HLA type influencing TCRB rearrangement.

Expressed TCRB transcripts were sequenced because the isolated RNA had all been reverse transcribed beforehand. The protocol was immunoSEQ multiplex PCR, while the TCRdb copy is restricted to in-frame clones and leaves out a portion. The sample gives 130,000 to 150,000 clones, about 13% of which show up once; around 1.2% is in the top ten. Averaging approximately 120 mL, one heparinised blood draw was given by each donor. A sort by CD45RO/CCR7/CD25/CD127/CD95/CD27 yielded CD4+ naive, central memory, regulatory and stem cell-like memory cells. V lost 1 base, J lost 2 bases, and 29 bases lay in between. This CDR3 contains 21 residues. The V gene's germline CDR1 is SGHDN and CDR2 FVKESK.

The chain recombines TRBV14 with TRBJ1-1; tentative D call: TRBD1 (5 bases). The sequencing input was central memory CD4+ T cells from blood. The sequence was obtained from a man aged 18 to 30 with type 1 diabetes. CDR3 sequence (DNA): TGTGCCAGCAGCCAAGTCGGTAGTCCAAAGGGGTTGGCTCCGAATAACACTGAAGCTTTCTTT. This translates into CASSQVGSPKGLAPNNTEAFF.